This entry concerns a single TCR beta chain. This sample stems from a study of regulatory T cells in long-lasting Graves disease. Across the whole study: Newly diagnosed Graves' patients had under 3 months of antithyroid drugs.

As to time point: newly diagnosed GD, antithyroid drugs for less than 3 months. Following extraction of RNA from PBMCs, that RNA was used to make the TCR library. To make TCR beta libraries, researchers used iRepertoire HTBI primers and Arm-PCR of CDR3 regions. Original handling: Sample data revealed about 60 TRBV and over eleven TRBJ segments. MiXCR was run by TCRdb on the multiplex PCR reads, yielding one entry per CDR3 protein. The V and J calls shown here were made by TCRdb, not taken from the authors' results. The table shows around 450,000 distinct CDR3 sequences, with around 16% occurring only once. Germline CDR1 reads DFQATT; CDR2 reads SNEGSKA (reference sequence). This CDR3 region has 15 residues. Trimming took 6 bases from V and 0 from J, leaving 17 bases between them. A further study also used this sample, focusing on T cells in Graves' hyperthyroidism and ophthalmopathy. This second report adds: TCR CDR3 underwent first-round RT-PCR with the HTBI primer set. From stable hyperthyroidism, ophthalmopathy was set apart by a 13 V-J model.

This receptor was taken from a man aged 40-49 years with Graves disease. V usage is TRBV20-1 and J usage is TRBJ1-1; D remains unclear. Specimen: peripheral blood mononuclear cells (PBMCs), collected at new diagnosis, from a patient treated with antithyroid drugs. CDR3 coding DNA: TGCAGTGCCACGGGCACGGGCAGTATGAACACTGAAGCTTTCTTT. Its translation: CSATGTGSMNTEAFF.